These 3 T cell receptor beta chains came from one sample sequenced in a study of T cells in Graves' hyperthyroidism and ophthalmopathy. Amplification yielded TCR beta CDR3 regions, with RNA transcripts as the source. Researchers ran a first-round RT-PCR on the TCR CDR3 using the HTBI primer set. MiXCR, run by TCRdb on the multiplex PCR reads, gives a single entry per CDR3 protein. The sample lists approximately 700,000 distinct CDR3 sequences, roughly 45% occurring once. Sample: peripheral blood or thyroid tissue (not recorded which). These receptors were taken from an adult man with Graves' disease, either hyperthyroidism or ophthalmopathy (not recorded which).

The V gene is TRBV20-1, the J gene TRBJ1-6, with TRBD1 matching 11 bases. Per the germline V gene, CDR1 is DFQATT and CDR2 is SNEGSKA (reference sequence). CDR3 length equals 16 residues. V dropped 5 bases and J dropped 9; count of bases not matched to a gene: 12. CDR3 nucleotides: TGCAGTGCTCCGTCCCGGACAGGGGGCTTTGGTTCACCCCTCCACTTT. Residues: CSAPSRTGGFGSPLHF.

This clonotype appeared a few times. The rearrangement links TRBV7-9 to TRBJ1-6; TRBD1 aligns across 10 bases. Germline values: CDR1 SEHNR, CDR2 FQNEAQ (reference sequence). The V segment lost 8 bases and the J segment 8 bases; nucleotides outside the gene matches: 3. The CDR3 runs 13 residues. The CDR3 DNA sequence: TGTGCCAGCGGGGACAGGGGAGATTCACCCCTCCACTTT. Amino acids: CASGDRGDSPLHF. The whole variable domain, remainder taken from reference TRBV7-9 and TRBJ1-6, is DTGVSQNPRHKITKRGQNVTFRCDPISEHNRLYWYRQTLGQGPEFLTYFQNEAQLEKSRLLSDRFSAERPKGSFSTLEIQRTEQGDSAMYLCASGDRGDSPLHFGNGTRLTVT.

The genes are TRBV7-9 and TRBJ1-5; no reliable D call. Germline V gene lookup returns CDR1 SEHNR and CDR2 FQNEAQ (reference sequence). This CDR3 region has 13 residues. Trimming shortened V by 5 bases and J by 7 bases, and 12 bases separated the two germline ends. CDR3 loop: CASSPDSGQPQHF. Here the CDR3 DNA reads TGTGCCAGCAGCCCGGACTCGGGGCAGCCCCAGCATTTT.